A single sample is the source of the 21 T cell receptor beta chains below, sequenced in a study of PD-L1 blockade in urothelial cancer. Libraries were prepared by immunoSEQ multiplex PCR; TCRdb keeps only in-frame clonotypes and omits some of them. The sample carries 15,000 to 20,000 clones, roughly four fifths recorded once. The time point here: peripheral blood 6 weeks after treatment start. The sequenced sample was PBMCs, obtained around atezolizumab (anti-PD-L1) treatment. Source of these receptors: a man in his fifties with urothelial cancer.

The J gene is TRBJ1-6, the V gene TRBV2, with D tentatively TRBD1 (6 bases). Germline lookup yields CDR1 SNHLY and CDR2 FYNNEI. There are 16 residues in the CDR3. The V and J ends lost 7 bases and 6 bases respectively, with 19 bases between them. The CDR3 reads CASMFGGGRGNSPLHF. The DNA of the CDR3 is TGTGCCAGCATGTTTGGGGGCGGTCGGGGTAATTCACCCCTCCACTTT.

The chain employs TRBV2 and TRBJ2-1; 10 nucleotides agree with TRBD2. CDR3 length equals 15 residues. V was pared by 0 bases and J by 9 bases, with 5 bases of the junction left unmatched. Germline-derived CDR1 and CDR2 are SNHLY and FYNNEI. The CDR3 region is CASSEALAGVGEQFF. In DNA, the CDR3 is TGTGCCAGCAGTGAAGCGCTAGCGGGGGTGGGTGAGCAGTTCTTC.

The V gene is TRBV6-1, the J gene TRBJ2-7; TRBD1 matches 7 bases. V gave up 6 bases and J gave up 4 bases; unmatched junction bases: 6. This CDR3 region has 13 residues. Per germline, CDR1 MNHNS and CDR2 SASEGT. CDR3 protein: CASSVETGYEQYV. DNA of the CDR3: TGTGCCAGCAGCGTCGAGACAGGGTACGAGCAGTACGTC.

This chain uses TRBV6-1 with TRBJ2-1; TRBD2 matches 8 bases. Germline V lookup: CDR1 MNHNS, CDR2 SASEGT. The CDR3 sequence is 16 residues long. The V segment lost 2 bases and the J segment 12 bases; nucleotides outside the gene matches: 15. Here the CDR3 DNA reads TGTGCCAGCAGTGAAACCCCACGACAGGACCGGGGGGGGCAGTTCTTC. It codes for CASSETPRQDRGGQFF.

The chain carries TRBV5-1 and TRBJ2-1, with TRBD2 matching 8 bases. V shed 0 bases, J shed 1 base, and the junction held 18 bases outside the gene matches. Germline V gives CDR1 SGHRS, CDR2 YFSETQ. This CDR3 has 21 amino acids. CDR3 residues: CASSLAPDGGGPLGSYNEQFF. The CDR3 coding sequence is TGCGCCAGCAGCTTGGCCCCAGACGGCGGGGGGCCCTTGGGGTCCTACAATGAGCAGTTCTTC.

This clone has only a few counts. V and J are TRBV5-5 and TRBJ1-1; TRBD1 aligns across 10 bases. In germline, CDR1 is SGHKS, CDR2 YYEKEE (reference sequence). The CDR3 covers 15 residues. Losses at the gene ends were 4 bases for V and 1 base for J; bases not matched to a gene: 4. CDR3 region: CASSAGQGWNTEAFF. The CDR3 nucleotides read TGTGCCAGCAGCGCGGGACAGGGGTGGAACACTGAAGCTTTCTTT. Supplemented by reference TRBV5-5 and TRBJ1-1, the full variable domain reads DAGVTQSPTHLIKTRGQQVTLRCSPISGHKSVSWYQQVLGQGPQFIFQYYEKEERGRGNFPDRFSARQFPNYSSELNVNALLLGDSALYLCASSAGQGWNTEAFFGQGTRLTVV.

The chain links TRBV2 to TRBJ2-1; D is unresolved. The CDR3 extends over 13 amino acids. Per the germline V gene, CDR1 is SNHLY and CDR2 is FYNNEI. V gave up 1 base and J gave up 7 bases, with 8 bases separating them. The CDR3 nucleotides are TGTGCCAGCAGTGAAGGAGAAGTAAATGAGCAGTTCTTC. Encoded protein: CASSEGEVNEQFF. The entire variable domain, with the rest obtained from reference TRBV2 and TRBJ2-1, is as follows: EPEVTQTPSHQVTQMGQEVILRCVPISNHLYFYWYRQILGQKVEFLVSFYNNEISEKSEIFDDQFSVERPDGSNFTLKIRSTKLEDSAMYFCASSEGEVNEQFFGPGTRLTVL.

The J gene is TRBJ2-2, the V gene TRBV2, with 8 positions matching TRBD2. The CDR3 contains 13 residues. Germline trimming cut 6 bases from V and 8 bases from J; bases unmatched to any gene: 5. Germline CDR1 and CDR2: SNHLY and FYNNEI. The CDR3 spells CASSGGATGELFF. For the CDR3, the DNA is TGTGCCAGCAGCGGGGGGGCAACTGGGGAGCTGTTTTTT.

This sequence joins TRBV14 and TRBJ2-4, with 10 bases matching TRBD2. The junction had 5 bases not matched to a gene; V was cut back by 4 bases and J by 8 bases. CDR3 length equals 14 residues. CDR1 SGHDN and CDR2 FVKESK come from the germline V gene. The CDR3 DNA reads as TGTGCCAGCAGCCGGGCTAGCGGGAGATACATTCAGTACTTC. As protein: CASSRASGRYIQYF.

This clone came up a few times. The junction does not match germline at one end; this may be a read error. The chain couples TRBV20-1 to TRBJ2-3; 7 bases align to TRBD2. CDR1 and CDR2 (germline): DFQATT, SNEGSKA (reference sequence). The CDR3 covers 11 residues. The CDR3 sequence: CSARWGERGPF. The CDR3 DNA is TGCAGTGCTAGATGGGGAGAGCGGGGCCCTTTT.

The rearrangement links TRBV5-1 to TRBJ2-7; 14 bases agree with TRBD2. The germline CDR1 and CDR2 sequences are SGHRS and YFSETQ. The CDR3 extends over 14 amino acids. Unmatched junction bases numbered 1, after V lost 6 bases and J lost 2 bases. CDR3 in DNA: TGCGCCAGCACGACTAGCGGGGGGGCCTACGAGCAGTACGTC. It encodes CASTTSGGAYEQYV.

The chain employs TRBV5-5 and TRBJ2-7; 7 nucleotides agree with TRBD1. CDR1 is SGHKS and CDR2 is YYEKEE in the germline V gene (reference sequence). This CDR3 spans 16 amino acids. J lost 0 bases, V lost 4 bases, and 10 bases had no gene match. This CDR3 is CASSPQQGLSSYEQYF. CDR3 DNA sequence: TGTGCCAGCAGCCCGCAACAGGGGCTGAGCTCCTACGAGCAGTACTTC. The complete variable domain, with remaining parts taken from reference TRBV5-5 and TRBJ2-7, reads DAGVTQSPTHLIKTRGQQVTLRCSPISGHKSVSWYQQVLGQGPQFIFQYYEKEERGRGNFPDRFSARQFPNYSSELNVNALLLGDSALYLCASSPQQGLSSYEQYFGPGTRLTVT.

This chain links TRBV7-9 with TRBJ2-1; D is ambiguous. Trimming removed 5 bases at V and 14 bases at J, with 16 bases between. The V gene's germline CDR1 is SEHNR and CDR2 FQNEAQ (reference sequence). The CDR3 runs 12 residues. CDR3 amino acids: CASSPLPGLEFF. Here the CDR3 DNA reads TGTGCCAGCAGCCCCCTCCCAGGTTTAGAGTTCTTC.

V and J are TRBV2 and TRBJ2-5; the match to TRBD2 covers 9 bases. Germline V gene data show CDR1 as SNHLY and CDR2 as FYNNEI. Trimming cost V 6 bases and J 5 bases; bases outside gene matches: 7. The length of the CDR3 is 14 residues. DNA for the CDR3: TGTGCCAGCAGCCGCGGGAGGGCCAAGGAGACCCAGTACTTC. Protein sequence: CASSRGRAKETQYF.

The chain combines TRBV7-9 with TRBJ2-7; D gene unclear. CDR3 length: 15 residues. Deletions cut 1 base from V and 3 bases from J, with 13 bases between. Germline CDR1 reads SEHNR; CDR2 reads FQNEAQ (reference sequence). CDR3 nucleotide sequence: TGTGCCAGCAGCTTAGTCTCGACTCTCAGCTACGAGCAGTACGTC. Translated: CASSLVSTLSYEQYV.

The chain couples TRBV27 to TRBJ2-1; D is undetermined. CDR1 and CDR2 from the germline V gene are MNHEY and SMNVEV (reference sequence). The V gene lost 0 bases and the J gene lost 4 bases, with 4 bases spanning the gap. CDR3 length: 13 amino acids. CDR3 loop: CASSLSEYNEQFF. The CDR3 DNA sequence: TGTGCCAGCAGTTTATCAGAGTACAATGAGCAGTTCTTC.

A few counts support this clone. The chain combines TRBV13 with TRBJ2-1; 7 positions agree with TRBD2. Germline V gene sequence: CDR1 PRHDT, CDR2 FYEKMQ (reference sequence). The CDR3 spans 15 residues. V lost 6 bases and J lost 0; bases outside the gene matches: 5. The CDR3 bases are TGTGCCAGCAGACAAGCGGGAAGCTCCTACAATGAGCAGTTCTTC. Protein sequence: CASRQAGSSYNEQFF.

The V call is TRBV11-2, the J call TRBJ2-3, with a tentative D call TRBD2 (7 bases). Germline assignment: CDR1 SGHAT and CDR2 FQNNGV. V was cut by 5 bases and J by 5 bases, with 20 bases left in between. The CDR3 loop spans 16 amino acids. CDR3 in amino acids: CASSLGGLTAQDTQYF. DNA for the CDR3: TGTGCCAGCAGCCTAGGGGGACTAACCGCACAAGATACGCAGTATTTT.

The chain uses TRBV9 and TRBJ2-3, with D perhaps TRBD1 (6 bases). The germline V gene encodes CDR1 SGDLS and CDR2 YYNGEE. V shed 3 bases and J shed 7 bases, with 18 bases lying between them. The CDR3 spans 15 residues. This chain's CDR3 is CASSAGHKIGNTQYF. The CDR3 DNA is TGTGCCAGCAGCGCGGGACACAAGATAGGGAATACGCAGTATTTT.

The chain employs TRBV9 and TRBJ1-2; D ambiguous. Germline CDR1 SGDLS, CDR2 YYNGEE. This CDR3 has 14 residues. V shed 4 bases and J shed 3 bases, with 13 bases lying between them. This CDR3 reads CASSPRSGDYGYTF. The DNA of the CDR3 is TGTGCCAGCAGCCCCCGTTCGGGAGACTATGGCTACACCTTC.

The chain joins TRBV30 to TRBJ1-1, with TRBD1 identical over 7 bases. Germline V gives CDR1 GTSNPN, CDR2 SVGIG (reference sequence). With V trimmed by 8 bases and J by 5 bases, 8 bases remained unmatched. The CDR3 contains 12 residues. The CDR3 reads CAEIPRGTEAFF. CDR3 nucleotide sequence: TGTGCCGAGATCCCCAGGGGGACTGAAGCTTTCTTT.